This T cell receptor beta chain was recovered during a study of Ad26.COV2.S vaccination and SARS-CoV-2 variants. Findings of the study overall: Relative to placebo recipients, vaccine recipients exhibited elevated spike-specific TCR breadth.

From germline, CDR1 is SEHNR and CDR2 FQNEAQ (reference sequence). The CDR3 totals 14 residues. Trimming shortened V by 5 bases and J by 0 bases, and 10 bases separated the two germline ends. Treatment specified: roughly 18 received Ad26.COV2.S at low or high dose, single or two shots; 5 received placebo; per-sample allocation not given. Specimens were obtained on day 63 following the first vaccine or placebo injection. This table comes from immunoSEQ multiplex PCR, and its TCRdb copy is limited to in-frame clones, with some not included. The sample contains some 480,000 clones, around 88% of which appear only once. Remarks on this clone: Its target is not known.

J is TRBJ1-1 and V is TRBV7-9, with no clear D. The sequence was collected from a person between 18 and 59 years old who received the Ad26.COV2.S COVID-19 vaccine or a placebo. The input for sequencing was peripheral blood, taken in a trial of Ad26.COV2.S vaccine versus placebo. CDR3 nucleotides: TGTGCCAGCAGCCCCACGGCTCTGAACACTGAAGCTTTCTTT. Translated, it gives CASSPTALNTEAFF.